These 29 T cell receptor beta chains were all obtained from the same sample, sequenced in a study of cytomegalovirus exposure and HLA in healthy donors. Both 60 Vbeta primers and 13 Jbeta primers went into the PCR. TCRdb's table, derived via immunoSEQ multiplex PCR, lists solely in-frame clones and lacks some. Among under 150,000 clones listed, about 81% were seen once. The sample was PBMCs. Source of these receptors: a woman aged 45 to 65 in good health and CMV-seropositive.

This clone was counted between two and nine times. This chain joins TRBV19 and TRBJ2-2; TRBD1 matches 7 bases. Germline V gene lookup returns CDR1 LNHDA and CDR2 SQIVND (reference sequence). V was pared by 5 bases and J by 4 bases, with 16 bases of the junction left unmatched. This CDR3 is built from 18 residues. CDR3 loop: CASSPRAGRQGSTGELFF. The CDR3 DNA is TGTGCCAGTAGTCCTCGTGCCGGGCGACAGGGTAGCACCGGGGAGCTGTTTTTT.

The V call is TRBV6-1, the J call TRBJ1-6, with unresolved D. V lost 2 bases to trimming and J lost 6 bases, with 11 bases between them. The CDR3 has 15 amino acids. The germline gives CDR1 MNHNS, CDR2 SASEGT. The CDR3 spells CASSERDIFNSPLHF. In DNA, the CDR3 is TGTGCCAGCAGTGAAAGAGACATCTTTAATTCACCCCTCCACTTT.

The chain uses TRBV4-3 and TRBJ1-1; weak D call: TRBD1 (5 bases). Trimming took off 1 base at V and 0 bases at J, with 12 bases between the two ends. The CDR3 loop spans 16 amino acids. Per the germline V gene, CDR1 is LGHNA and CDR2 is YSLEER. CDR3 DNA sequence: TGCGCCAGCAGCCAAGGGGGTCAGGGTGTGAACACTGAAGCTTTCTTT. Its translation is CASSQGGQGVNTEAFF.

The V and J genes are TRBV6-5 and TRBJ2-1; TRBD1 matches at 7 bases. This CDR3 spans 14 amino acids. The junction had 4 bases not matched to a gene; V was cut back by 7 bases and J by 1 base. Looked up from germline, CDR1 is MNHEY and CDR2 is SVGAGI. CDR3 sequence (DNA): TGTGCCAGCAAGACAGGGTTGTCCTACAATGAGCAGTTCTTC. Protein: CASKTGLSYNEQFF.

The chain combines TRBV7-3 with TRBJ2-7, with 8 bases lining up with TRBD1. J lost 6 bases, V lost 4 bases, and 11 bases had no gene match. Germline lookup yields CDR1 SGHTA and CDR2 FQGTGA. This CDR3 comprises 15 residues. CDR3 bases: TGTGCCAGCAGCTCTAGGACAGGGCTTAGGGGCGAGCAGTACTTC. It is translated as CASSSRTGLRGEQYF.

This clone was found a few times. The rearrangement joins TRBV30 to TRBJ2-7, with D perhaps matching TRBD1 (6 bases). CDR1 and CDR2 (germline): GTSNPN, SVGIG (reference sequence). V gave up 8 bases and J gave up 0 bases, with 17 bases separating them. There are 14 residues in the CDR3. CDR3 protein: CAAQQGTGSYEQYF. The CDR3 DNA is TGTGCCGCGCAACAGGGTACCGGCTCCTACGAGCAGTACTTC.

This clone appeared a few times. The chain carries TRBV23-1 and TRBJ1-6, with D possibly TRBD1 on 6 matching bases. TRBV23-1 is an ORF for which the function is uncertain. V lost 0 bases, J lost 10 bases, and 10 bases lay in between. The CDR3 spans 14 residues. The CDR3 is CASSQSGAESPLHF. CDR3 bases: TGCGCCAGCAGTCAATCGGGGGCGGAATCACCCCTCCACTTT.

The chain is built from TRBV10-2 and TRBJ1-1; no clear D gene. Germline V lookup: CDR1 WSHSY, CDR2 SAAADI. V lost 9 bases to trimming and J lost 7 bases, with 12 bases between them. The CDR3 sequence is 11 residues long. The CDR3, as DNA: TGCGCCAGTCAAGAAGCGGTTGAAGCTTTCTTT. It codes for CASQEAVEAFF.

The chain combines TRBV7-9 with TRBJ2-7; the match to TRBD2 covers 7 bases. The CDR3 length is 14 residues. CDR1 is SEHNR, CDR2 FQNEAQ, per germline (reference sequence). Trimming took 2 bases from V and 3 from J; bases not matched to a gene: 4. The CDR3 DNA reads TGTGCCAGCAGCTTAAACTCGGGGGGCTACGAGCAGTACTTC. Translation gives CASSLNSGGYEQYF.

V usage is TRBV27 and J usage is TRBJ1-5; perhaps TRBD1 as D (6 bases). There are 14 residues in the CDR3. V lost 6 bases, J lost 6 bases, and 15 bases lay in between. CDR1 and CDR2 from the germline V gene are MNHEY and SMNVEV (reference sequence). The CDR3 loop is CASSLGGASQPQHF. The CDR3 DNA reads as TGTGCCAGCAGCCTGGGGGGGGCAAGTCAGCCCCAGCATTTT.

The V and J genes are TRBV29-1 and TRBJ1-1; D is unresolved. V shed 3 bases and J shed 2 bases, with 10 bases lying between them. Germline V gene sequence: CDR1 SQVTM, CDR2 ANQGSEA. There are 13 residues in the CDR3. The CDR3 region is CSVDAYSNTEAFF. Here the CDR3 DNA reads TGCAGCGTTGACGCCTATAGCAACACTGAAGCTTTCTTT.

This clone has just one count. This chain joins TRBV11-2 and TRBJ2-3, with D possibly matching TRBD1 (6 bases). The CDR3 length is 13 residues. CDR1 is SGHAT and CDR2 is FQNNGV in the germline V gene. Trimming took 5 bases from V and 9 from J, leaving 15 bases between them. This CDR3 is CASSLDQGWTQYF. CDR3 sequence (DNA): TGTGCCAGCAGCCTTGATCAGGGGTGGACGCAGTATTTT.

The genes are TRBV11-2 and TRBJ1-2, with TRBD1 matching 8 bases. J gave up 4 bases and V 4 bases, and 11 bases lay outside the gene matches. This CDR3 region has 16 residues. Germline V gives CDR1 SGHAT, CDR2 FQNNGV. The CDR3 DNA is TGTGCCAGCAGCTCCCCCGGGACAGGACTCATCTATGGCTACACCTTC. It translates to CASSSPGTGLIYGYTF. Using reference TRBV11-2 and TRBJ1-2 for the parts outside the CDR3, the full variable domain is EAGVAQSPRYKIIEKRQSVAFWCNPISGHATLYWYQQILGQGPKLLIQFQNNGVVDDSQLPKDRFSAERLKGVDSTLKIQPAKLEDSAVYLCASSSPGTGLIYGYTFGSGTRLTVV.

The CDR3, as DNA: TGCGCCAGCAGGGTGACAGGGGGCTCAACCGGGGAGCTGTTTTTT. As protein: CASRVTGGSTGELFF. V is TRBV5-1 and J is TRBJ2-2; 10 bases map to TRBD1. After removal of 5 bases from V and 5 bases from J, the junction contained 6 bases not matched to a gene. CDR3 length: 15 residues. Per germline, CDR1 SGHRS and CDR2 YFSETQ.

There are a few counts of this clone. V usage is TRBV6-1 and J usage is TRBJ2-3, with 8 nucleotides matching TRBD1. Looked up from germline, CDR1 is MNHNS and CDR2 is SASEGT. V gave up 6 bases and J gave up 4 bases; unmatched junction bases: 6. CDR3 length equals 14 residues. For the CDR3, the DNA is TGTGCCAGCAGGGAAAGACAGGGGTCAGATACGCAGTATTTT. The encoded protein is CASRERQGSDTQYF.

The chain employs TRBV7-3 and TRBJ2-1; no firm D call. The CDR3 is made up of 15 amino acids. V was clipped by 4 bases and J by 5 bases, with 15 bases between them. Germline CDR1 is SGHTA and CDR2 is FQGTGA. The CDR3 is CASSSSSSRDNEQFF. The CDR3 DNA is TGTGCCAGCAGCTCCTCCTCAAGCCGCGACAATGAGCAGTTCTTC.

The chain has TRBV25-1 and TRBJ2-1; 10 positions agree with TRBD1. CDR3 size: 14 residues. Losses at the gene ends were 5 bases for V and 9 bases for J; bases not matched to a gene: 7. The V gene's germline CDR1 is MGHDK and CDR2 SYGVNS. CDR3: CASSSGQGKGEQFF. For the CDR3, the DNA is TGTGCCAGCAGTTCGGGACAGGGGAAGGGTGAGCAGTTCTTC.

V usage is TRBV5-1 and J usage is TRBJ2-3; 9 nucleotides agree with TRBD2. This CDR3 is built from 17 residues. Germline trimming cut 7 bases from V and 3 bases from J; bases unmatched to any gene: 15. Germline V CDR1 and CDR2: SGHRS, YFSETQ. CDR3 sequence: CASCSKPAGGGTDTQYF. The DNA for the CDR3 is TGCGCCAGCTGCTCTAAGCCAGCGGGGGGCGGTACAGATACGCAGTATTTT.

This clone came up a few times. J is TRBJ1-4 and V is TRBV6-5; TRBD1 matches at 7 bases. The CDR3 loop spans 15 amino acids. Per germline, CDR1 MNHEY and CDR2 SVGAGI. Trimming took 8 bases from V and 5 from J; bases not matched to a gene: 11. The CDR3 DNA is TGTGCCAGCGGCGGAGAGGGGGCGCAGAATGAAAAACTGTTTTTT. Amino acids: CASGGEGAQNEKLFF.

In nucleotides, the CDR3 is TGCGCCAGCAGCCTTTACAGGGGGTCGTCCGGAAACACCATATATTTT. Translated, it gives CASSLYRGSSGNTIYF. This sequence joins TRBV4-3 and TRBJ1-3, with 8 positions matching TRBD1. The V segment lost 4 bases and the J segment 4 bases; nucleotides outside the gene matches: 9. There are 16 residues in the CDR3. The germline gives CDR1 LGHNA, CDR2 YSLEER.

The chain recombines TRBV9 with TRBJ2-3, with 10 bases identical to TRBD2. The CDR3 has 20 amino acids. V was pared by 3 bases and J by 1 base, with 17 bases of the junction left unmatched. Looked up from germline, CDR1 is SGDLS and CDR2 is YYNGEE. In DNA, the CDR3 is TGTGCCAGCAGCGACCATTTGCGGGGGGGAGCGGGGGGGCGCACAGATACGCAGTATTTT. Protein: CASSDHLRGGAGGRTDTQYF.

The chain links TRBV7-2 to TRBJ2-7, with D possibly being TRBD2 (6 bases). Between the trimmed V and J ends, which lost 1 base and 0 bases, there was a span of 19 bases. The CDR3 is made up of 18 amino acids. The germline V gene encodes CDR1 SGHTA and CDR2 FQGNSA. CDR3 protein: CASSLGPRVAGTSYEQYF. CDR3 coding DNA: TGTGCCAGCAGCTTAGGACCAAGAGTCGCGGGGACCTCCTACGAGCAGTACTTC.

This chain uses TRBV11-3 with TRBJ2-7, with D unclear. Trimming took off 5 bases at V and 0 bases at J, with 14 bases between the two ends. This CDR3 is 15 amino acids long. Germline-derived CDR1 and CDR2 are SGHNT and YENEEA. DNA of the CDR3: TGTGCCAGCAGCCCGCTGTCACCTAGCTCCTACGAGCAGTACTTC. Its translation: CASSPLSPSSYEQYF.

V and J are TRBV6-1 and TRBJ2-1, with a possible D match to TRBD2 (6 bases). The CDR3 spans 15 residues. The ends were cut back, 6 bases at V and 3 bases at J, with 15 bases in the middle. Looked up from germline, CDR1 is MNHNS and CDR2 is SASEGT. The CDR3 DNA reads as TGTGCCAGCAGGGAGGAAGCCGGGAGCTACAATGAGCAGTTCTTC. Translated, it gives CASREEAGSYNEQFF.

The rearrangement uses TRBV5-1 and TRBJ1-2; a weak D match, TRBD1 (5 bases). The CDR3 sequence is 13 residues long. In germline, CDR1 is SGHRS, CDR2 YFSETQ. Trimming took 4 bases from V and 8 from J, leaving 15 bases between them. DNA for the CDR3: TGCGCCAGCAGCCCGGGGGGAGAGCCGGGCTACACCTTC. It is translated as CASSPGGEPGYTF.

The chain recombines TRBV4-2 with TRBJ2-1; 8 nucleotides match TRBD1. This CDR3 is built from 17 residues. The V and J ends lost 1 base and 6 bases, in that order; junction bases with no gene match: 11. Per the germline V gene, CDR1 is LGHNA and CDR2 is YNFKEQ. For the CDR3, the DNA is TGTGCCAGCAGCCAAGGACAGGGGACTCCCAGGAGCAATGAGCAGTTCTTC. It yields the protein CASSQGQGTPRSNEQFF.

This clone turned up a few times. The chain recombines TRBV7-3 with TRBJ2-3; a weak D match, TRBD1 (5 bases). Germline loops: CDR1 SGHTA, CDR2 FQGTGA. The germline V and J ends were trimmed by 5 bases and 2 bases, with 11 bases remaining between them. The CDR3 spans 14 residues. The CDR3 region has the DNA TGTGCCAGCAGCGTAGCAGGGCCCACAGATACGCAGTATTTT. Residues: CASSVAGPTDTQYF.

CDR3 residues: CASTQGARHETQYF. DNA for the CDR3: TGTGCCAGCACACAGGGGGCGCGGCACGAGACCCAGTACTTC. The chain recombines TRBV5-8 with TRBJ2-5, with TRBD1 identical over 9 bases. The ends lost 6 bases at V and 5 bases at J; junction bases unmatched: 8. The CDR3 extends over 14 amino acids. Germline V gene sequence: CDR1 SGHTS, CDR2 YDEGEE. Supplemented by reference TRBV5-8 and TRBJ2-5, the full variable domain reads EAGVTQSPTHLIKTRGQQATLRCSPISGHTSVYWYQQALGLGLQFLLWYDEGEERNRGNFPPRFSGRQFPNYSSELNVNALELEDSALYLCASTQGARHETQYFGPGTRLLVL.

V usage is TRBV7-9 and J usage is TRBJ2-2, with D uncertain. The CDR3 covers 18 residues. V dropped 5 bases and J dropped 2 bases, with 21 bases sitting between them. The germline gives CDR1 SEHNR, CDR2 FQNEAQ (reference sequence). CDR3 in DNA: TGTGCCAGCAGCCCAATGTCCGTGGTACTCATCAACACCGGGGAGCTGTTTTTT. Translated, it gives CASSPMSVVLINTGELFF. Together with reference TRBV7-9 and TRBJ2-2, the CDR3 gives the full variable domain: DTGVSQNPRHKITKRGQNVTFRCDPISEHNRLYWYRQTLGQGPEFLTYFQNEAQLEKSRLLSDRFSAERPKGSFSTLEIQRTEQGDSAMYLCASSPMSVVLINTGELFFGEGSRLTVL.